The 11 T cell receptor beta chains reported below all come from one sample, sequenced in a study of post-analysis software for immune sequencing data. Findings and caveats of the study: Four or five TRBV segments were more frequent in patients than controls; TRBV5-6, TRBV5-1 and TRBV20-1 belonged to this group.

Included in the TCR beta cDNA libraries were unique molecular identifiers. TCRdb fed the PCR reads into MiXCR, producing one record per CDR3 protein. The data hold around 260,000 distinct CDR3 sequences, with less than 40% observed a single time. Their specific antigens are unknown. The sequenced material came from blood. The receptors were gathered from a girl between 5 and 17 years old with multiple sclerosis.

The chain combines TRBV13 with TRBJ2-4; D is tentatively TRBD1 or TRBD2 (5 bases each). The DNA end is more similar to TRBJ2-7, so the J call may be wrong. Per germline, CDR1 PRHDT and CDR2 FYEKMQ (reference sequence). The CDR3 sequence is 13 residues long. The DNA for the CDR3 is TGTGCCAGCAGCTTACCGGGACCCAACGAGCAGTACTTC. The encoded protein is CASSLPGPNEQYF.

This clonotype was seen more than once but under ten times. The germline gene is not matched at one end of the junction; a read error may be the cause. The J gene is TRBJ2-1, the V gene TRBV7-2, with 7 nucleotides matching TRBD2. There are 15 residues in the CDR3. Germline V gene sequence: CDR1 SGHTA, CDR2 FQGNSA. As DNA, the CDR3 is TGTGCCAGCAGCCCCAGCGGCGGGAGTGTCAATGAGCAGTGCTTC. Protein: CASSPSGGSVNEQCF.

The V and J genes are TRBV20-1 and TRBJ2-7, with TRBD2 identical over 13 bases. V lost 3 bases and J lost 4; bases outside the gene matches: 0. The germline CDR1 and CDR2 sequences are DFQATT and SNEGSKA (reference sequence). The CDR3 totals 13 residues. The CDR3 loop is CSARTSGRYEQYF. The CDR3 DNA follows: TGCAGTGCTAGGACTAGCGGGAGGTACGAGCAGTACTTC.

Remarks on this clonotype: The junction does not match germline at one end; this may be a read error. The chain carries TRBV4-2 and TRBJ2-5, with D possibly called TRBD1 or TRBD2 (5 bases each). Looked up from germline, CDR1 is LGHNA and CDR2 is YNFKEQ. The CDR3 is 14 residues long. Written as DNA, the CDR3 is TGTGCCAGCAGCCCCAGGGACGGCCAAGAGACCCAGGACTTC. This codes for CASSPRDGQETQDF.

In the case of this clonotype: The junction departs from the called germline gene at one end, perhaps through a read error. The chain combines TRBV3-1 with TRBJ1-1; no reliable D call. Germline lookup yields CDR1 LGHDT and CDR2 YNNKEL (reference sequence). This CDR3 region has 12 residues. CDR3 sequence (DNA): TGTACCAGCAGTACACGGAACACTGAAGCTTTCTTT. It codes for CTSSTRNTEAFF.

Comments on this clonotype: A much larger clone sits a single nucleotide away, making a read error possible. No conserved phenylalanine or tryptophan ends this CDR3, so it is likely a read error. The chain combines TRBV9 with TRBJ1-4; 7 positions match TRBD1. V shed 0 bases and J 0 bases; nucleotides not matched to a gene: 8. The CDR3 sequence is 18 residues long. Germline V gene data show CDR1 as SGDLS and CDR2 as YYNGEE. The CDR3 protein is CASSVGRGLVATNEKLFL. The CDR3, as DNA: TGTGCCAGCAGCGTAGGAAGGGGGCTCGTCGCAACTAATGAAAAACTGTTTTTG.

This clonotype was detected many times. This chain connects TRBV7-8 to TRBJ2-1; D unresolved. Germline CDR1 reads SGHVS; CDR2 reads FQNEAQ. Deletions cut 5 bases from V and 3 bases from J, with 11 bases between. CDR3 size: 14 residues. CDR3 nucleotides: TGTGCCAGCAGCCAAGAGAGTTTCTACAATGAGCAGTTCTTC. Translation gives CASSQESFYNEQFF.

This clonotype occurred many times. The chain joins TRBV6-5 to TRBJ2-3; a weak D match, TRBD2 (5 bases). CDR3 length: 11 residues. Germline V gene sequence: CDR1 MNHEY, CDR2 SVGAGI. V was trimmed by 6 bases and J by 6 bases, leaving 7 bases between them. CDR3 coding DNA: TGTGCCAGCAGGCGAGGGGATACGCAGTATTTT. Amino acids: CASRRGDTQYF.

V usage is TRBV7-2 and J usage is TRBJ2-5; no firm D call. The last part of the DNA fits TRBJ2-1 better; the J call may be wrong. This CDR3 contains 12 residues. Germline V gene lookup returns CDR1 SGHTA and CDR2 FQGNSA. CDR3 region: CASSPLQETQFF. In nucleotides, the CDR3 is TGTGCCAGCAGCCCCCTCCAAGAGACCCAGTTCTTC.

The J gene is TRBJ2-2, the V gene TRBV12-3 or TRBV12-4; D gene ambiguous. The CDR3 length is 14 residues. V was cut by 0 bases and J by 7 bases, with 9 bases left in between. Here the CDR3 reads CASSLAVGNGELFF. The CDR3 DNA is TGTGCCAGCAGTTTAGCGGTAGGGAACGGGGAGCTGTTTTTT.

The CDR3 reads CASSLVANGEQYF. CDR3 in DNA: TGTGCCAGCAGTTTAGTCGCAAACGGCGAGCAGTACTTC. The chain recombines TRBV12-3 or TRBV12-4 with TRBJ2-4; D remains ambiguous. The DNA end is more similar to TRBJ2-7, so the J call may be wrong. This CDR3 region has 13 residues.